This T cell receptor beta chain came from a study of blood T cell repertoires in COVID-19. Trimming removed 11 bases from V and 7 bases from J, with 11 bases in between. Per germline, CDR1 MNHNY and CDR2 SVGAGI (reference sequence). The CDR3 covers 11 residues. Using immunoSEQ multiplex PCR, the repertoire was profiled, and TCRdb retains in-frame clones only, with some absent. The sample lists 90,000 or so clones, 90% occurring once. The V call is TRBV6-6, the J call TRBJ1-4, with a weak D call TRBD1 (6 bases). What was sequenced was peripheral blood. The source of this sequence is a woman at least 80 years old with active or convalescent COVID-19. The CDR3 nucleotides read TGTGCCTCGAGGGGGAGTGAAAAACTGTTTTTT. Translated: CASRGSEKLFF.